This passage covers 26 T cell receptor beta chains from one sample sequenced in a study of T-cell reconstitution after alpha-beta-depleted transplantation in children. Unique molecular identifiers were used in preparing the TCRbeta library. In TCRdb, the PCR reads were re-called with MiXCR into one record per CDR3 protein. The sample gives a few hundred thousand distinct CDR3 sequences, around 13% of which show up once; over 2% is in the top ten. The sequencing used PBMCs, mostly from graft donor cells, collected 360 days after TCRalphabeta/CD19-depleted stem cell transplant. Every receptor here comes from a male patient between 10 and 17 years old who had a stem cell transplant for acute myeloid leukemia, so the T cells may come from the graft donor.

This clonotype turned up a few times. The chain is built from TRBV29-1 and TRBJ2-7, with 8 bases fitting TRBD1. The germline V gene encodes CDR1 SQVTM and CDR2 ANQGSEA. J lost 6 bases, V lost 1 base, and 14 bases had no gene match. The CDR3 has 16 residues. CDR3 in amino acids: CSVEGGGTGKALEQYF. CDR3 nucleotides: TGCAGCGTTGAAGGAGGCGGGACAGGAAAAGCCCTCGAGCAGTACTTC.

This clonotype was found many times. The chain recombines TRBV12-3 or TRBV12-4 with TRBJ2-5; 9 bases agree with TRBD2. The J segment lost 2 bases and the V segment lost 5 bases, leaving 6 bases of the junction unmatched. This CDR3 has 15 amino acids. This chain's CDR3 is CASSPGLAAQETQYF. The DNA of the CDR3 is TGTGCCAGCAGTCCGGGACTAGCAGCACAAGAGACCCAGTACTTC.

The CDR3 bases are TGTGCCAGCAGTCCTCATACGGTAGGGGAGCTGTTTTTT. It translates to CASSPHTVGELFF. The chain recombines TRBV7-2 with TRBJ2-2; D is unclear. Germline V gene lookup returns CDR1 SGHTA and CDR2 FQGNSA. The CDR3 runs to 13 residues. Trimming pared 6 bases from V and 8 bases from J, leaving 13 bases between. The variable domain in full, completed from reference TRBV7-2 and TRBJ2-2, reads GAGVSQSPSNKVTEKGKDVELRCDPISGHTALYWYRQSLGQGLEFLIYFQGNSAPDKSGLPSDRFSAERTGGSVSTLTIQRTQQEDSAVYLCASSPHTVGELFFGEGSRLTVL.

Points on this clonotype: Possible read error: a much larger clone is one base away. The chain recombines TRBV4-2 with TRBJ2-1; 7 bases are shared with TRBD2. The CDR3 spans 16 residues. Germline CDR1 is LGHNA and CDR2 is YNFKEQ. In DNA form, the CDR3 reads TGTGCCAGCTGCCAAGAGGGCGGGAGCTCCTACAATGAGCAGTTCTTC. This gives the protein CASCQEGGSSYNEQFF.

This clonotype was counted a few times. This chain uses TRBV20-1 with TRBJ2-3; D is ambiguous. Germline CDR1 DFQATT, CDR2 SNEGSKA (reference sequence). The CDR3 is 14 amino acids. The V gene lost 0 bases and the J gene lost 2 bases, with 9 bases spanning the gap. This CDR3 is CSAREVGSTDTQYF. Here the CDR3 DNA reads TGCAGTGCTAGAGAGGTGGGATCCACAGATACGCAGTATTTT.

The chain employs TRBV29-1 and TRBJ1-1; D is ambiguous. The V gene lost 0 bases and the J gene lost 0 bases, with 8 bases spanning the gap. The CDR3 totals 14 residues. The germline CDR1 and CDR2 sequences are SQVTM and ANQGSEA. CDR3 nucleotide sequence: TGCAGCGTTGAAGATATTTGGGTGAACACTGAAGCTTTCTTT. It specifies CSVEDIWVNTEAFF. Full variable domain (rest looked up from reference TRBV29-1 and TRBJ1-1): SAVISQKPSRDICQRGTSLTIQCQVDSQVTMMFWYRQQPGQSLTLIATANQGSEATYESGFVIDKFPISRPNLTFSTLTVSNMSPEDSSIYLCSVEDIWVNTEAFFGQGTRLTVV.

The V call is TRBV3-1, the J call TRBJ2-7, with a tentative D call TRBD2 (6 bases). This CDR3 comprises 13 residues. Germline values: CDR1 LGHDT, CDR2 YNNKEL (reference sequence). Trimming removed 4 bases at V and 5 bases at J, with 12 bases between. The CDR3 nucleotides are TGTGCCAGCAGCCGACTAGGGAGAAACGAGCAGTACTTC. Translation: CASSRLGRNEQYF.

The rearrangement uses TRBV29-1 and TRBJ2-7, with unresolved D. This CDR3 is built from 14 residues. Trimming took 4 bases from V and 6 from J, leaving 19 bases between them. Germline V gene data show CDR1 as SQVTM and CDR2 as ANQGSEA. CDR3 DNA sequence: TGCAGCGTTGGAATCAGTCACATTACTTCCGAGCAGTACTTC. Protein: CSVGISHITSEQYF.

This chain uses TRBV15 with TRBJ2-5; 7 positions match TRBD2. From germline, CDR1 is LNHNV and CDR2 YYDKDF (reference sequence). This CDR3 region has 16 residues. Trimming cost V 1 base and J 2 bases; bases outside gene matches: 7. CDR3 sequence reads: CATSRGRTSEQETQYF. As DNA, the CDR3 is TGTGCCACCAGCAGAGGTCGGACTAGTGAGCAAGAGACCCAGTACTTC.

The chain couples TRBV7-9 to TRBJ2-5; 7 nucleotides match TRBD1. CDR1 SEHNR and CDR2 FQNEAQ come from the germline V gene (reference sequence). J lost 5 bases, V lost 3 bases, and 6 bases had no gene match. The CDR3 extends over 14 amino acids. Written as DNA, the CDR3 is TGTGCCAGCAGCTTTCGACAGGGTGTGGAGACCCAGTACTTC. This translates into CASSFRQGVETQYF.

This clonotype turned up a few times. The chain uses TRBV5-1 and TRBJ2-1; 11 nucleotides align to TRBD2. CDR1 SGHRS and CDR2 YFSETQ come from the germline V gene. V dropped 3 bases and J dropped 4; count of bases not matched to a gene: 3. This CDR3 has 15 amino acids. DNA for the CDR3: TGCGCCAGCAGCTGGGGACTAGCGGTATACAATGAGCAGTTCTTC. It specifies CASSWGLAVYNEQFF.

This clonotype was observed a handful of times. The J gene is TRBJ2-1, the V gene TRBV6-5; 8 bases line up with TRBD1. V dropped 2 bases and J dropped 3; count of bases not matched to a gene: 3. This CDR3 is built from 15 residues. Germline lookup yields CDR1 MNHEY and CDR2 SVGAGI. The CDR3 loop reads CASSYVDRDYNEQFF. The CDR3 DNA reads as TGTGCCAGCAGTTACGTGGACAGGGACTACAATGAGCAGTTCTTC.

This clonotype was counted ten times or more. The chain's CDR3 is CASSLDLTEAFF. Written as DNA, the CDR3 is TGTGCCAGCAGCTTAGATCTGACTGAAGCTTTCTTT. The rearrangement uses TRBV7-2 and TRBJ1-1; D gene uncertain. The CDR3 is 12 residues long. Germline CDR1 is SGHTA and CDR2 is FQGNSA. The ends were cut back, 1 base at V and 5 bases at J, with 5 bases in the middle.

In its sample, this clonotype was seen many times. This chain uses TRBV24-1 with TRBJ1-2, with 9 bases fitting TRBD1. The CDR3 runs to 12 residues. V trimming: 6 bases; J trimming: 7 bases; junction bases outside the gene matches: 2. The germline gives CDR1 KGHDR, CDR2 SFDVKD. The CDR3 DNA reads TGTGCCACCAGTTCACAGGGGGCTGGCTACACCTTC. Its protein product is CATSSQGAGYTF.

This clonotype was counted a few times. The chain carries TRBV29-1 and TRBJ2-2, with 7 bases identical to TRBD1. CDR3 length: 13 amino acids. The ends lost 6 bases at V and 2 bases at J; junction bases unmatched: 3. CDR1 and CDR2 from the germline V gene are SQVTM and ANQGSEA. The CDR3 sequence is CSVWDSNTGELFF. DNA of the CDR3: TGCAGCGTCTGGGACAGCAACACCGGGGAGCTGTTTTTT.

A few counts support this clonotype. The V call is TRBV6-1, the J call TRBJ1-4, with 9 bases lining up with TRBD1. The length of the CDR3 is 15 residues. Germline trimming cut 4 bases from V and 5 bases from J; bases unmatched to any gene: 5. Germline assignment: CDR1 MNHNS and CDR2 SASEGT. Here the CDR3 DNA reads TGTGCCAGCAGTGGGGGGGACAGGGTAAATGAAAAACTGTTTTTT. It yields the protein CASSGGDRVNEKLFF.

The CDR3 DNA reads TGTGCCAGCAGCTCCCTCTTAACTAGCGGGAGGGTGGATACGCAGTATTTT. Its protein product is CASSSLLTSGRVDTQYF. The chain employs TRBV7-2 and TRBJ2-3, with 13 bases identical to TRBD2. V gave up 4 bases and J gave up 6 bases; unmatched junction bases: 10. The CDR3 is 17 amino acids. CDR1 is SGHTA and CDR2 is FQGNSA in the germline V gene.

J is TRBJ2-7 and V is TRBV12-3 or TRBV12-4; D not resolved. The CDR3 has 15 amino acids. Trimming removed 5 bases from V and 0 bases from J, with 14 bases in between. CDR3 amino acids: CASSTPVSLSYEQYF. DNA for the CDR3: TGTGCCAGCAGTACCCCGGTCTCCCTCTCCTACGAGCAGTACTTC.

The CDR3 protein is CSASNVGLAGDRSYNEQFF. The CDR3 DNA reads as TGCAGTGCTAGTAATGTGGGACTAGCGGGAGACAGGTCCTACAATGAGCAGTTCTTC. The rearrangement links TRBV20-1 to TRBJ2-1; 14 bases fit TRBD2. V dropped 3 bases and J dropped 1; count of bases not matched to a gene: 11. The CDR3 is 19 amino acids. CDR1 and CDR2 from the germline V gene are DFQATT and SNEGSKA (reference sequence).

Many counts were recorded for this clonotype. The gene calls are TRBV24-1 and TRBJ2-7; D gene unclear. The CDR3 covers 15 residues. Germline assignment: CDR1 KGHDR and CDR2 SFDVKD. V was cut by 4 bases and J by 1 base, with 13 bases left in between. In nucleotides, the CDR3 is TGTGCCACCAGTGACTCCAACCGGGTTTCCTACGAGCAGTACTTC. This codes for CATSDSNRVSYEQYF.

The chain employs TRBV6-6 and TRBJ2-7, with D unresolved. CDR1 and CDR2 (germline): MNHNY, SVGAGI (reference sequence). Trimming removed 6 bases at V and 2 bases at J, with 11 bases between. The CDR3 has 13 residues. The CDR3 spells CASSPVQPYEQYF. The CDR3 DNA reads TGTGCCAGCAGCCCGGTGCAGCCCTACGAGCAGTACTTC.

The sample holds many counts of this clonotype. CDR3 nucleotide sequence: TGCAGTGCTAGAGATAGTGCAGGGGCCCACAATCAGCCCCAGCATTTT. Translating it yields CSARDSAGAHNQPQHF. The gene calls are TRBV20-1 and TRBJ1-5; perhaps TRBD1 as D (6 bases). From germline, CDR1 is DFQATT and CDR2 SNEGSKA (reference sequence). The CDR3 length is 16 residues. Trimming cost V 0 bases and J 3 bases, with 15 bases left between them.

This clonotype showed up just a few times. The chain links TRBV25-1 to TRBJ2-3; D may be TRBD2 (6 bases). V shed 4 bases and J shed 0 bases, with 11 bases lying between them. The germline gives CDR1 MGHDK, CDR2 SYGVNS. The CDR3 runs 15 residues. This chain's CDR3 is CASSATGTSTDTQYF. For the CDR3, the DNA is TGTGCCAGCAGTGCGACCGGGACTAGCACAGATACGCAGTATTTT.

This clonotype appeared a few times. The V gene is TRBV21-1, the J gene TRBJ2-1; the table's D call, TRBD2, has no DNA check behind it. TRBV21-1 is given as a pseudogene. The CDR3 covers 19 residues. The CDR3 reads CASSKGRGLAGGPLNEQFF. The CDR3, as DNA: TGTGCCAGCAGCAAAGGGAGGGGACTAGCGGGAGGGCCCCTCAATGAGCAGTTCTTC.

The chain carries TRBV30 and TRBJ2-2, with 8 bases aligning to TRBD1. Trimming at V came to 2 bases and at J to 5 bases, leaving 7 bases not matched to a gene. The length of the CDR3 is 15 residues. In germline, CDR1 is GTSNPN, CDR2 SVGIG (reference sequence). In nucleotides, the CDR3 is TGTGCCTGGAGTTCGACAGGGGTGGGGACCGGGGAGCTGTTTTTT. It translates to CAWSSTGVGTGELFF.

In its sample, this clonotype was seen a few times. This chain joins TRBV4-2 and TRBJ1-6; D is unclear. Germline CDR1 and CDR2: LGHNA and YNFKEQ. There are 17 residues in the CDR3. The germline V and J ends were trimmed by 0 bases and 0 bases, with 9 bases remaining between them. CDR3 sequence (DNA): TGTGCCAGCAGCCAAGAGATAGCGAGCTCCTATAATTCACCCCTCCACTTT. As protein: CASSQEIASSYNSPLHF.